This T cell receptor (beta chain) was identified during a study of T cell responses to AZD1222 COVID-19 vaccine. Germline V CDR1 and CDR2: SGHAT, FQNNGV. The CDR3 is 14 amino acids. The V end lost 0 bases, the J end lost 1 base, and 7 bases lay between the germline ends. Overall study findings and caveats: Repertoire collection took place solely once the T cell response had peaked.

In regard to this clone: Its target is not known.

This table comes from immunoSEQ multiplex PCR, and its TCRdb copy is limited to in-frame clones, with some not included. The data contain roughly 150,000 clones, about nine tenths of them singletons. Specimen: peripheral blood, collected after recovery from COVID-19. The receptor was derived from an adult who had recovered from COVID-19. This sequence joins TRBV11-2 and TRBJ2-7; no clear D gene. CDR3 loop: CASSLDPRSYEQYF. Written as DNA, the CDR3 is TGTGCCAGCAGCTTAGATCCCCGGTCCTACGAGCAGTACTTC.